This TCR beta chain was sequenced in a study of response to subunit inactivated influenza vaccine. This clonotype came up a few times. Its antigen is currently unknown. Whole-study results and caveats: Every seasonal influenza vaccination brings in few new T cells, the authors suggested.

The CDR3 extends over 16 amino acids. The junction had 7 bases not matched to a gene; V was cut back by 5 bases and J by 4 bases. Germline V lookup: CDR1 SGHAT, CDR2 FQNNGV. TCRdb fed the RT-PCR reads into MiXCR, producing one record per CDR3 protein. The table records roughly 500,000 distinct CDR3 sequences, 25% of them present only once. Specimen: CD4+ T cells sorted from PBMCs, collected roughly 5 days after vaccination. The chain recombines TRBV11-2 with TRBJ2-3; 12 nucleotides match TRBD2. The source of this sequence is a man in his fifties or sixties who received an inactivated influenza vaccine. CDR3 DNA: TGTGCCAGCAGCCCGACGACTAGCGGGAGCTCAGATACGCAGTATTTT. This codes for CASSPTTSGSSDTQYF.